This T cell receptor (beta chain) comes out of a study of Graves' ophthalmopathy and Graves' hyperthyroidism. Study findings and constraints: In blood, most expanded thyroid clonotypes above 0.001 frequency were also detected.

This clonotype was recorded many times. The antigen remains undetermined. From RNA, the CDR3 regions of TCR beta chains were amplified and sequenced. HTBI-primed RT-PCR formed the first round, and a multiplex PCR formed the second. TCRdb reprocessed the multiplex PCR reads via MiXCR and lists one record per CDR3 protein. The data show over 500,000 distinct CDR3 sequences, with 20% to 25% seen just once and around 6.9% held by the top ten. In this cohort's terms, stable hyperthyroidism meant no ophthalmopathy by 18 months of follow-up. The CDR3 spans 16 residues. Germline loops: CDR1 MNHNS, CDR2 SASEGT. V was pared by 5 bases and J by 0 bases, with 7 bases of the junction left unmatched.

The chain is built from TRBV6-1 and TRBJ2-7; 10 nucleotides align to TRBD2. Sequencing used peripheral blood. This receptor was taken from a woman aged 18-29 years with stable Graves' hyperthyroidism. Some clones in this sample may be carry-over from other donors' samples. As DNA, the CDR3 is TGTGCCAGCAGTCCATGGACTAGCGGAATCTCCTACGAGCAGTACTTC. It encodes CASSPWTSGISYEQYF.